A selection of T cell receptor beta chains follows, all from one sample in a study of blood T cell repertoires in COVID-19. This table comes from immunoSEQ multiplex PCR, and its TCRdb copy is limited to in-frame clones, with some not included. The sample contains approximately 160,000 clones, more than 85% of which appear only once. Source material: PBMCs or T cells enriched from blood (not recorded which). These receptors were obtained from a woman aged 45 to 65 who had recovered from COVID-19. Each CDR3 is given with its conserved first and last residue. D genes are given only for firm matches. The size of a clone is reported for some rows only, either as once, few or many, or as a class for expanded clones.

size: .
J: TRBJ1-5
V: TRBV9
D: TRBD1
DNA: TGTGCCAGCAGCGGGGACAGTCGCAATCAGCCCCAGCATTTT
CDR3: CASSGDSRNQPQHF

size: .
J: TRBJ2-2
V: TRBV18
D: .
DNA: TGTGCCAGCTCCCCCCGAGAAGCTAACACCGGGGAGCTGTTTTTT
CDR3: CASSPREANTGELFF

size: .
J: TRBJ2-6
V: TRBV25-1
D: TRBD1
DNA: TGTGCCAGCAGTCACGGACAGGGTGAGTCTGGGGCCAACGTCCTGACTTTC
CDR3: CASSHGQGESGANVLTF

size: .
J: TRBJ1-2
V: TRBV23-1
D: TRBD1
DNA: TGCGCCAGCAGTCAATCGCCGGACAGGGGTTTACCTAACTATGGCTACACCTTC
CDR3: CASSQSPDRGLPNYGYTF

size: few
J: TRBJ2-2
V: TRBV19
D: TRBD2
DNA: TGTGCCAGTAGTATAGGACTAGCGGTGGGCACCGGGGAGCTGTTTTTT
CDR3: CASSIGLAVGTGELFF

size: .
J: TRBJ2-2
V: TRBV5-1
D: TRBD2
DNA: TGCGCCAGCAGCTTGCCTAGCGGGAACACCGGGGAGCTGTTTTTT
CDR3: CASSLPSGNTGELFF

size: .
J: TRBJ2-7
V: TRBV6-5
D: .
DNA: TGTGCCAGCAGGGGGGCTAGCGGTGGCTCCTACGAGCAGTACTTC
CDR3: CASRGASGGSYEQYF

size: .
J: TRBJ2-1
V: TRBV19
D: .
DNA: TGTGCCAGTAGTATAGCCGGGAGAACCTACAATGAGCAGTTCTTC
CDR3: CASSIAGRTYNEQFF

size: .
J: TRBJ1-3
V: TRBV7-9
D: TRBD1
DNA: TGTGCCAGCGTGTGGGGACAGGGGGCTGGAAACACCATATATTTT
CDR3: CASVWGQGAGNTIYF

size: once
J: TRBJ1-1
V: TRBV18
D: .
DNA: TGTGCCAGCTCACCGGTCGGGAACACTGAAGCTTTCTTT
CDR3: CASSPVGNTEAFF

size: .
J: TRBJ2-5
V: TRBV14
D: TRBD2
DNA: TGTGCCAGCAGTCCCGGGACTACCCACGAGGAGACCCAGTACTTC
CDR3: CASSPGTTHEETQYF

size: .
J: TRBJ1-1
V: TRBV30
D: TRBD1
DNA: TGTGCCAGTACAACAGGGGGTCTGAAGAACACTGAAGCTTTCTTT
CDR3: CASTTGGLKNTEAFF

size: .
J: TRBJ2-1
V: TRBV6-8
D: TRBD2
DNA: TGTGCCAGCAGTTCCACTAGCGGGAGGGCCTTTGAGCAGTTCTTC
CDR3: CASSSTSGRAFEQFF

size: .
J: TRBJ1-6
V: TRBV28
D: TRBD1
DNA: TGTGCCAGCATCGAACAGGGGGCGAATTCACCCCTCCACTTT
CDR3: CASIEQGANSPLHF

size: .
J: TRBJ2-7
V: TRBV28
D: .
DNA: TGTGCCAGCAGTCCCTCCCTCCGGGGCTCCTACGAGCAGTACTTC
CDR3: CASSPSLRGSYEQYF

size: .
J: TRBJ2-1
V: TRBV28
D: TRBD2
DNA: TGTGCCAGCCAAACAGCGGGACCACAAGCCCATGAGCAGTTCTTC
CDR3: CASQTAGPQAHEQFF

size: .
J: TRBJ2-7
V: TRBV7-6
D: .
DNA: TGTGCCAGCAGCAACCCTCCCCGGGGGATCCACGAGCAGTACTTC
CDR3: CASSNPPRGIHEQYF

size: once
J: TRBJ2-2
V: TRBV11-3
D: TRBD1
DNA: TGTGCCAGCAGCTTAGATGGGGGACAGGGACTAACCGGGGAGCTGTTTTTT
CDR3: CASSLDGGQGLTGELFF

size: .
J: TRBJ1-2
V: TRBV20-1
D: .
DNA: TGCAGTGCTAGTGGGGGGACAACCGTTGGCTACACCTTC
CDR3: CSASGGTTVGYTF

size: .
J: TRBJ1-1
V: TRBV28
D: .
DNA: TGTGCCAGCACTCTCGGGGGGAGTCAAACTGAAGCTTTCTTT
CDR3: CASTLGGSQTEAFF

size: .
J: TRBJ2-1
V: TRBV20-1
D: .
DNA: TGCAGTGCCATTTACAATGAGCAGTTCTTC
CDR3: CSAIYNEQFF

size: .
J: TRBJ2-1
V: TRBV19
D: .
DNA: TGTGCCAGTAGTATAACCCCAGGGTACAATGAGCAGTTCTTC
CDR3: CASSITPGYNEQFF

size: .
J: TRBJ2-7
V: TRBV20-1
D: TRBD2
DNA: TGCAGTGCTAGTCCCGGGACTAGCGGGAGGGCCAAAGAGCAGTACTTC
CDR3: CSASPGTSGRAKEQYF

size: .
J: TRBJ1-2
V: TRBV5-5
D: .
DNA: TGTGCCAGCAGCACTTCGGGGGGGGCCTATGGCTACACCTTC
CDR3: CASSTSGGAYGYTF

size: .
J: TRBJ2-4
V: TRBV28
D: .
DNA: TGTGCCAGCAGTTTACGGGGGATCAAAAACATTCAGTACTTC
CDR3: CASSLRGIKNIQYF

size: .
J: TRBJ1-1
V: TRBV29-1
D: .
DNA: TGCAGCGTTGAAGAAGAGAAGGAGGACACTGAAGCTTTCTTT
CDR3: CSVEEEKEDTEAFF

size: .
J: TRBJ2-2
V: TRBV5-1
D: TRBD1
DNA: TGCGCCAGCAGCCGCCGGACAGGGCAGAACACCGGGGAGCTGTTTTTT
CDR3: CASSRRTGQNTGELFF

size: .
J: TRBJ2-5
V: TRBV11-2
D: .
DNA: TGTGCCAGCAGCTTACGCGGGAAAATGCAAGAGACCCAGTACTTC
CDR3: CASSLRGKMQETQYF

size: .
J: TRBJ2-1
V: TRBV10-1
D: TRBD1
DNA: TGCGCCAGCTATCCTACGGTCGGACAGGGGGCAGGTGAGCAGTTCTTC
CDR3: CASYPTVGQGAGEQFF

size: .
J: TRBJ1-1
V: TRBV27
D: .
DNA: TGTGCCACAGGGGACCCGAACACTGAAGCTTTCTTT
CDR3: CATGDPNTEAFF

size: few
J: TRBJ1-4
V: TRBV7-8
D: TRBD1
DNA: TGTGCCAGCGGCCTCTCGGGACAGGGGGGAGAAAAACTGTTTTTT
CDR3: CASGLSGQGGEKLFF

size: .
J: TRBJ1-2
V: TRBV5-4
D: .
DNA: TGTGCCAGCAGCTTTGCAGGGGCGAGCTATGGCTACACCTTC
CDR3: CASSFAGASYGYTF

size: .
J: TRBJ1-2
V: TRBV2
D: .
DNA: TGTGCCAGCCTCCAGGGCTATGGCTACACCTTC
CDR3: CASLQGYGYTF

size: .
J: TRBJ2-3
V: TRBV21-1
D: .
DNA: TGTGCCAGCAGCAGCAAGGGACTAGCGGGAGGGCCCGCTAGCACAGATACGCAGTATTTT
CDR3: CASSSKGLAGGPASTDTQYF

size: .
J: TRBJ2-1
V: TRBV11-3
D: .
DNA: TGTGCCAGCAGCTTAGCTGCCGGGAACCACAATGAGCAGTTCTTC
CDR3: CASSLAAGNHNEQFF

size: once
J: TRBJ2-3
V: TRBV10-1
D: TRBD1
DNA: TGCGCCAGCCGGGACAGTCCCACAGATACGCAGTATTTT
CDR3: CASRDSPTDTQYF

size: few
J: TRBJ1-1
V: TRBV28
D: TRBD1
DNA: TGTGCCAGCAGTACTTTGGACAGGGACACTGAAGCTTTCTTT
CDR3: CASSTLDRDTEAFF